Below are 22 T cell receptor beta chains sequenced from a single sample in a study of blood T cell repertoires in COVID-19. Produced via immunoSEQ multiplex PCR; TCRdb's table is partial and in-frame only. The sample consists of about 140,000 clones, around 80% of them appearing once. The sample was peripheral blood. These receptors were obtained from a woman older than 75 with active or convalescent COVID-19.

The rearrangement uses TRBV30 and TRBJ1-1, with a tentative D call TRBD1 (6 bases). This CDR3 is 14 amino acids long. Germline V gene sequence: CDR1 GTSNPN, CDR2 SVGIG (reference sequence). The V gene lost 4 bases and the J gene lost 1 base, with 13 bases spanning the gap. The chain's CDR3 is CAWIDRSRNTEAFF. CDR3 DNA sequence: TGTGCCTGGATTGACAGGAGCAGGAACACTGAAGCTTTCTTT.

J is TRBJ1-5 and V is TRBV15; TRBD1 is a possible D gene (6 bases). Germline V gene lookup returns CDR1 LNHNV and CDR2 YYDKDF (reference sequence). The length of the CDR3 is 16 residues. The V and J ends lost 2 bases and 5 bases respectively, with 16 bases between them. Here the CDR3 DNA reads TGTGCCACCAGCAGAAAGACAGGATCTGGCCATCAGCCCCAGCATTTT. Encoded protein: CATSRKTGSGHQPQHF.

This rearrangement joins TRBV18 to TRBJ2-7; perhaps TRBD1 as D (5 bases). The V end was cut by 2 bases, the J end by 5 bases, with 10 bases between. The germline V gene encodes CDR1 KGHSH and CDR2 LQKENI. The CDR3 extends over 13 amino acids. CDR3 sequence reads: CASSPSRADEQYF. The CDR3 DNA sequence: TGTGCCAGCTCACCAAGCAGGGCCGACGAGCAGTACTTC.

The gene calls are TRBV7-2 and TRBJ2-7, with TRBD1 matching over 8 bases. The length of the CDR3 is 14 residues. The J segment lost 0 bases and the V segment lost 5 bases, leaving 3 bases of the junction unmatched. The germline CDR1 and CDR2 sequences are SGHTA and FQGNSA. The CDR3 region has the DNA TGTGCCAGCAGCCGGGACAGGAGCTCCTACGAGCAGTACTTC. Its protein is CASSRDRSSYEQYF.

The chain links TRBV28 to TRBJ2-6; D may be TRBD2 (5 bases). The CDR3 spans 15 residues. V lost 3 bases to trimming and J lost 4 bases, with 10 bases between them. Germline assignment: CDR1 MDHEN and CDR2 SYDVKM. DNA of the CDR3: TGTGCCAGCAGTTTCGCCGGGGTCGGGGCCAACGTCCTGACTTTC. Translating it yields CASSFAGVGANVLTF.

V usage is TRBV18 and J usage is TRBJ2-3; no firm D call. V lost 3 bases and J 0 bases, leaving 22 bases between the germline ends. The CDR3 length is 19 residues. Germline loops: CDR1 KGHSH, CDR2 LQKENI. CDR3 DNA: TGTGCCAGCTCACCCACCAAGGTCCGGGTAAGAACTAGCACAGATACGCAGTATTTT. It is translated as CASSPTKVRVRTSTDTQYF.

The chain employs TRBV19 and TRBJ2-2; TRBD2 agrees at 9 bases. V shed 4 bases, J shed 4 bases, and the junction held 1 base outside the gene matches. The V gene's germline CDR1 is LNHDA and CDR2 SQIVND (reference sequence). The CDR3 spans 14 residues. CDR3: CASSTSGITGELFF. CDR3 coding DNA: TGTGCCAGTAGTACTAGCGGGATCACCGGGGAGCTGTTTTTT.

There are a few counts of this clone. The DNA for the CDR3 is TGTGCCAGCAGCTTAGCGATAGCGGGCGGTGAAGATACGCAGTATTTT. It translates to CASSLAIAGGEDTQYF. J is TRBJ2-3 and V is TRBV7-2; 7 bases agree with TRBD2. Germline-derived CDR1 and CDR2 are SGHTA and FQGNSA. Trimming at V came to 0 bases and at J to 5 bases, leaving 8 bases not matched to a gene. The CDR3 spans 16 residues.

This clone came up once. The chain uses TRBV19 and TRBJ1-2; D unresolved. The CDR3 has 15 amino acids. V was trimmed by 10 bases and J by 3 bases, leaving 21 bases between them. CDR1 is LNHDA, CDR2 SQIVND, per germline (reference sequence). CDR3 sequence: CAILQGRVGDYGYTF. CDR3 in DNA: TGTGCCATACTCCAAGGGAGGGTGGGCGACTATGGCTACACCTTC.

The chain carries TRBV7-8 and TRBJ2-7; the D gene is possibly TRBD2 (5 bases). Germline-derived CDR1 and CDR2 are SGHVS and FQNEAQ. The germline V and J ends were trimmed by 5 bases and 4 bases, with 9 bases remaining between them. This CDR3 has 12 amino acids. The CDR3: CASSLIAYEQYF. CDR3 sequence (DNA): TGTGCCAGCAGCCTTATAGCGTACGAGCAGTACTTC.

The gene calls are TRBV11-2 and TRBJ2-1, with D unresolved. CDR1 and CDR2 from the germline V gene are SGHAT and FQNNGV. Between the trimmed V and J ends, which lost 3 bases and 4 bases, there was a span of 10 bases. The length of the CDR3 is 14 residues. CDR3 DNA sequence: TGTGCCAGCAGCTTTCTCGCGCAATACAATGAGCAGTTCTTC. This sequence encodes CASSFLAQYNEQFF.

CDR3 nucleotides: TGTGCCAGCAGTAAACAGGGGGCACACAATGAGCAGTTCTTC. Amino acid sequence: CASSKQGAHNEQFF. The chain recombines TRBV2 with TRBJ2-1; 9 nucleotides align to TRBD1. The CDR3 length is 14 residues. Per the germline V gene, CDR1 is SNHLY and CDR2 is FYNNEI. V gave up 5 bases and J gave up 5 bases; unmatched junction bases: 4.

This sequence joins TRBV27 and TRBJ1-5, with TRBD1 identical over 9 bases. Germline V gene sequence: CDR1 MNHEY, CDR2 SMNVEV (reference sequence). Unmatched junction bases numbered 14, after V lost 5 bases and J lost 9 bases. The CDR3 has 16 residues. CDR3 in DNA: TGTGCCAGCAGTCCAGGACAGGGGCGAGGATACAGGCCCCAGCATTTT. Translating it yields CASSPGQGRGYRPQHF.

The chain's CDR3 is CAWSSYSNQPQHF. The CDR3 DNA follows: TGTGCCTGGAGTTCCTATAGCAATCAGCCCCAGCATTTT. This chain joins TRBV30 and TRBJ1-5; D unresolved. The V gene's germline CDR1 is GTSNPN and CDR2 SVGIG (reference sequence). Trimming pared 2 bases from V and 0 bases from J, leaving 5 bases between. The CDR3 has 13 amino acids.

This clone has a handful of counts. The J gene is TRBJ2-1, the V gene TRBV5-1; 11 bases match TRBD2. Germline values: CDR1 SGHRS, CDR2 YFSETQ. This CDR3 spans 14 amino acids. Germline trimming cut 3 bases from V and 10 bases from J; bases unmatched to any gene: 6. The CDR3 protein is CASSSQTSGAEQFF. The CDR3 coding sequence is TGCGCCAGCAGCTCTCAGACTAGCGGGGCCGAGCAGTTCTTC.

The DNA for the CDR3 is TGCAGCGTCGCCGGACGGGACTCTGGAAACACCATATATTTT. As protein: CSVAGRDSGNTIYF. This sequence joins TRBV29-1 and TRBJ1-3, with D hard to call. CDR1 is SQVTM and CDR2 is ANQGSEA in the germline V gene. The V end lost 6 bases, the J end lost 0 bases, and 12 bases lay between the germline ends. This CDR3 has 14 amino acids.

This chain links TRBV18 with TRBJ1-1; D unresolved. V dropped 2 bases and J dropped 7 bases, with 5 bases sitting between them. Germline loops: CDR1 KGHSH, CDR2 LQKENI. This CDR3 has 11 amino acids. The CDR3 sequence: CASSPADEAFF. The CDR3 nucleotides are TGTGCCAGCTCACCAGCGGATGAAGCTTTCTTT.

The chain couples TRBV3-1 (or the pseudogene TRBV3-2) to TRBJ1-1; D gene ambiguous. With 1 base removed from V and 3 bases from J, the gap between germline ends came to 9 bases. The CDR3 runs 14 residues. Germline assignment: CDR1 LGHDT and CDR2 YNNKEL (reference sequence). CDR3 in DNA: TGTGCCAGCAGCCAAGGAGAGGATTACACTGAAGCTTTCTTT. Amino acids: CASSQGEDYTEAFF.

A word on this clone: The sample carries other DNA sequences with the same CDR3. The CDR3 DNA follows: TGTGCCAGTAGTATGACAGGACGGAACACTGAAGCTTTCTTT. Translating gives CASSMTGRNTEAFF. This rearrangement joins TRBV19 to TRBJ1-1, with D possibly TRBD1 on 6 matching bases. The germline V and J ends were trimmed by 3 bases and 1 base, with 9 bases remaining between them. The CDR3 spans 14 residues. Per the germline V gene, CDR1 is LNHDA and CDR2 is SQIVND (reference sequence).

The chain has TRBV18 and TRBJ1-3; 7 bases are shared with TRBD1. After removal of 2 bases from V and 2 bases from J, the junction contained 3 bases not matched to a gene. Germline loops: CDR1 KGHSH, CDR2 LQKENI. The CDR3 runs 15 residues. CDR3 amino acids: CASSPWQGAGNTIYF. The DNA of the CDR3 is TGTGCCAGCTCACCATGGCAGGGGGCTGGAAACACCATATATTTT.

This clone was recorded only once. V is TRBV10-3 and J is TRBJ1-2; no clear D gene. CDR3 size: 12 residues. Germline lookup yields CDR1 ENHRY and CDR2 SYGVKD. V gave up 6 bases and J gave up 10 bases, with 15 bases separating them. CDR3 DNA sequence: TGTGCCATCAGGAATCTCCCAACTGACTACACCTTC. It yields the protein CAIRNLPTDYTF.

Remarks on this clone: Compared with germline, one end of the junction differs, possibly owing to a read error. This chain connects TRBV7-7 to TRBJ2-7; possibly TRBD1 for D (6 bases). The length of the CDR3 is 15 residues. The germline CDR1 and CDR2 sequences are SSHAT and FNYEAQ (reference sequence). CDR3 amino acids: CASSLAPGDSSEQYF. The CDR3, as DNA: TGTGCTAGCAGCTTAGCCCCAGGGGATAGCTCCGAGCAGTACTTC.